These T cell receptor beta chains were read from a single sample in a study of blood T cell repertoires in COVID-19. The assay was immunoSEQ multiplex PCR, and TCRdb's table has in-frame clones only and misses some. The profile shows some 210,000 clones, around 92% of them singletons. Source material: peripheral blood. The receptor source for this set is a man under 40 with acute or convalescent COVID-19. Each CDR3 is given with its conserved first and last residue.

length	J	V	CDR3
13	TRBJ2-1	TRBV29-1	CSVALAANNEQFF
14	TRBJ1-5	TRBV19	CASSITQGAQPQHF
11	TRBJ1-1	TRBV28	CASSSLTRSFF
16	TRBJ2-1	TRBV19	CASSIRGRGSYNEQFF
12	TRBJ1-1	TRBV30	CAWAFGGTEAFF
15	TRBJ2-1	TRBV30	CAWSAGLAGFGEQFF
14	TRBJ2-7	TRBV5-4	CASSLQGTTYEQYF
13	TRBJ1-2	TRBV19	CASSMGTAYGYTF
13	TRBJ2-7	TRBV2	CARHRSERYEQYF
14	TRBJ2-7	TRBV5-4	CASSFQQGADEQYF
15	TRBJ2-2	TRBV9	CASRGAGPNTGELFF
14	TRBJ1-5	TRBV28	CASSPNTRNQPQHF
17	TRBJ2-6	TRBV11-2	CASSPRLKGAGANVLTF
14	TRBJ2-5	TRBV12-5	CASGLSGTMFTQYF
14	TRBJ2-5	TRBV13	CASSHYLTGETQYF
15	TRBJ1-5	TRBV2	CASSGRGRAGAPQHF
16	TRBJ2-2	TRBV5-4	CASSVQVRAGTGELFF
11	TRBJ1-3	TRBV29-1	CSVEGANTIYF
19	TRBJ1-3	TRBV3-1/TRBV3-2	CASSQDHRRQGGSGNTIYF
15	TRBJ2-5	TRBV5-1	CASSLGTSGKETQYF
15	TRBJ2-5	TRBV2	CASNLPRGNQETQYF
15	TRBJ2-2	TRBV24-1	CATSDPMVSAGELFF
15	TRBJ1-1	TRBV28	CASSLDGTGGSEAFF
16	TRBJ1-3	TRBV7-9	CASSPPFGQGGNTIYF
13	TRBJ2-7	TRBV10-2	CASRGGRAAEQYF
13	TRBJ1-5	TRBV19	CASSTGARQPQHF
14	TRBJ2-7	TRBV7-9	CASSLIPGSYEQYF
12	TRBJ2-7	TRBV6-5	CASRGERVAQYF
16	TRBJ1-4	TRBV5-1	CASSKGQGATNEKLFF
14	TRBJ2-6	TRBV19	CASRDRSGTNVLTF
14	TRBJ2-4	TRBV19	CASSEGGAKNIQYF
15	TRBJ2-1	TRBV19	CASSTTSGTWNEQFF
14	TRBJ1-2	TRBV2	CASSFMGQGYGYTF
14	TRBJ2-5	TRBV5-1	CASRLTGAQETQYF
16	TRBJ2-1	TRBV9	CASSAGALVPRNEQFF
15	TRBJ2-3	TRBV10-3	CAIRDTRGSGDTQYF
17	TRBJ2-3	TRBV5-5	CASSGAAGGSSTDTQYF
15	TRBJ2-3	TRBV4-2	CASSQGGGSPDTQYF
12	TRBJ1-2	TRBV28	CASSLNSYGYTF